A selection of T cell receptor beta chains follows, all from one sample in a study of naive and memory T cell subsets. TCRdb processed the UMI-ligation and nested PCR reads anew with MiXCR; each CDR3 protein has one entry. This table holds under 150,000 distinct CDR3 sequences, around 21% found once. Material for sequencing was naive CD8+ T cells from blood. The receptors originated from a human donor in good health. The CDR3 runs from the conserved cysteine through the conserved F or W. The D gene is left open where the match is weak. Size is stated for part of the rows, as once, few or many counts, or as a class when the clone is expanded.

D gene: NA
V gene: TRBV12-3/TRBV12-4
clone size: few
J gene: TRBJ2-7
CDR3 protein: CASSLAGYSYEQYF
CDR3 DNA: TGTGCCAGCAGTTTAGCGGGGTACTCCTACGAGCAGTACTTC

D gene: TRBD1
V gene: TRBV7-9
clone size: few
J gene: TRBJ2-2
CDR3 protein: CASPPGTGANTGELFF
CDR3 DNA: TGTGCCAGCCCTCCTGGGACAGGGGCTAACACCGGGGAGCTGTTTTTT

D gene: NA
V gene: TRBV6-5
clone size: once
J gene: TRBJ2-1
CDR3 protein: CASSYFLLGGQSSYNEQFF
CDR3 DNA: TGTGCCAGCAGTTACTTTCTCTTAGGCGGACAGAGCTCCTACAATGAGCAGTTCTTC

D gene: NA
V gene: TRBV28
clone size: NA
J gene: TRBJ2-1
CDR3 protein: CASSPTLRSYNEQFF
CDR3 DNA: TGTGCCAGCAGCCCTACACTACGCTCCTACAATGAGCAGTTCTTC

D gene: NA
V gene: TRBV28
clone size: few
J gene: TRBJ1-5
CDR3 protein: CASSLTDSNQPQHF
CDR3 DNA: TGTGCCAGCAGTTTGACAGATAGCAATCAGCCCCAGCATTTT

D gene: NA
V gene: TRBV29-1
clone size: few
J gene: TRBJ2-7
CDR3 protein: CSVGDYEQYF
CDR3 DNA: TGCAGCGTTGGGGATTACGAGCAGTACTTC

D gene: NA
V gene: TRBV14
clone size: NA
J gene: TRBJ2-3
CDR3 protein: CASSQGEGLGDTQYF
CDR3 DNA: TGTGCCAGCAGCCAAGGAGAGGGGCTGGGGGATACGCAGTATTTT

D gene: TRBD2
V gene: TRBV4-1
clone size: many
J gene: TRBJ2-1
CDR3 protein: CASSQDSLAGVYNEQFF
CDR3 DNA: TGCGCCAGCAGCCAAGATTCGCTAGCGGGAGTCTACAATGAGCAGTTCTTC

D gene: NA
V gene: TRBV5-5
clone size: NA
J gene: TRBJ1-1
CDR3 protein: CASSLGERIEVEAFF
CDR3 DNA: TGTGCCAGCAGCTTGGGGGAAAGGATCGAAGTTGAAGCTTTCTTT

D gene: NA
V gene: TRBV7-6
clone size: once
J gene: TRBJ2-1
CDR3 protein: CASSFGYEQFF
CDR3 DNA: TGTGCCAGCAGCTTCGGGTATGAGCAGTTCTTC

D gene: TRBD1
V gene: TRBV28
clone size: NA
J gene: TRBJ2-3
CDR3 protein: CASTDQGQATPAYTDTQYF
CDR3 DNA: TGTGCCAGCACCGACCAGGGACAGGCGACACCCGCTTACACAGATACGCAGTATTTT

D gene: TRBD2
V gene: TRBV7-6
clone size: few
J gene: TRBJ2-7
CDR3 protein: CASSSVAGENNYEQYF
CDR3 DNA: TGTGCCAGCAGCTCCGTAGCGGGGGAGAACAACTACGAGCAGTACTTC

D gene: NA
V gene: TRBV27
clone size: NA
J gene: TRBJ2-1
CDR3 protein: CASSWGTSREQFF
CDR3 DNA: TGTGCCAGCAGTTGGGGAACTAGCCGTGAGCAGTTCTTC

D gene: NA
V gene: TRBV28
clone size: NA
J gene: TRBJ1-4
CDR3 protein: CASSYLLDEKLFF
CDR3 DNA: TGTGCCAGCAGTTACCTACTGGATGAAAAACTGTTTTTT

D gene: TRBD1
V gene: TRBV12-5
clone size: NA
J gene: TRBJ1-1
CDR3 protein: CASGFYPRGAYDTEAFF
CDR3 DNA: TGTGCTAGTGGTTTTTACCCCAGGGGGGCGTACGACACTGAAGCTTTCTTT

D gene: NA
V gene: TRBV6-2/TRBV6-3
clone size: NA
J gene: TRBJ1-1
CDR3 protein: CASSYWQGSGTEAFF
CDR3 DNA: TGTGCCAGCAGTTACTGGCAGGGATCGGGCACTGAAGCTTTCTTT

D gene: TRBD2
V gene: TRBV10-3
clone size: few
J gene: TRBJ2-3
CDR3 protein: CAISEQEGLAGMTQYF
CDR3 DNA: TGTGCCATCAGTGAGCAAGAGGGACTAGCGGGTATGACGCAGTATTTT

D gene: NA
V gene: TRBV27
clone size: NA
J gene: TRBJ1-1
CDR3 protein: CASSPGLVDTEAFF
CDR3 DNA: TGTGCCAGCAGTCCCGGATTGGTGGACACTGAAGCTTTCTTT

D gene: NA
V gene: TRBV19
clone size: NA
J gene: TRBJ2-1
CDR3 protein: CASLFAGEQFF
CDR3 DNA: TGTGCCAGTCTCTTCGCGGGTGAGCAGTTCTTC

D gene: NA
V gene: TRBV29-1
clone size: few
J gene: TRBJ2-2
CDR3 protein: CSVSANTGELFF
CDR3 DNA: TGCAGCGTTTCGGCGAACACCGGGGAGCTGTTTTTT

D gene: NA
V gene: TRBV29-1
clone size: few
J gene: TRBJ1-5
CDR3 protein: CSGFGYQPQHF
CDR3 DNA: TGCAGCGGGTTTGGGTATCAGCCCCAGCATTTT

D gene: TRBD1
V gene: TRBV27
clone size: NA
J gene: TRBJ2-7
CDR3 protein: CASSYGTGLHEQYF
CDR3 DNA: TGTGCCAGCAGTTACGGGACAGGGCTCCACGAGCAGTACTTC

D gene: TRBD1
V gene: TRBV5-1
clone size: few
J gene: TRBJ2-7
CDR3 protein: CASSSPGQGLYEQYF
CDR3 DNA: TGCGCCAGCAGCTCCCCGGGACAGGGGTTATACGAGCAGTACTTC

D gene: NA
V gene: TRBV7-9
clone size: NA
J gene: TRBJ2-1
CDR3 protein: CASSPGGADEQFF
CDR3 DNA: TGTGCCAGCAGCCCGGGCGGAGCGGATGAGCAGTTCTTC

D gene: NA
V gene: TRBV28
clone size: few
J gene: TRBJ2-7
CDR3 protein: CASSFGQSTYEQYF
CDR3 DNA: TGTGCCAGCAGTTTCGGACAGAGTACCTACGAGCAGTACTTC

D gene: TRBD1
V gene: TRBV29-1
clone size: NA
J gene: TRBJ2-5
CDR3 protein: CSAGTAQETQYF
CDR3 DNA: TGCAGCGCCGGGACAGCCCAAGAGACCCAGTACTTC

D gene: NA
V gene: TRBV24-1
clone size: few
J gene: TRBJ2-2
CDR3 protein: CATSDLSSGGELFF
CDR3 DNA: TGTGCCACCAGTGATCTTTCGTCGGGCGGGGAGCTGTTTTTT

D gene: NA
V gene: TRBV4-1
clone size: few
J gene: TRBJ2-7
CDR3 protein: CASSQEDLWERYEQYF
CDR3 DNA: TGCGCCAGCAGCCAGGAAGACCTCTGGGAGAGGTACGAGCAGTACTTC

D gene: NA
V gene: TRBV29-1
clone size: NA
J gene: TRBJ2-3
CDR3 protein: CSVDLEGGLTDTQYF
CDR3 DNA: TGCAGCGTTGATTTGGAGGGGGGGCTAACAGATACGCAGTATTTT

D gene: NA
V gene: TRBV12-3/TRBV12-4
clone size: few
J gene: TRBJ2-1
CDR3 protein: CASSLENEQFF
CDR3 DNA: TGTGCCAGCAGTTTAGAAAATGAGCAGTTCTTC

D gene: NA
V gene: TRBV6-2/TRBV6-3
clone size: few
J gene: TRBJ1-1
CDR3 protein: CASSSKNTEAFF
CDR3 DNA: TGTGCCAGCAGTTCGAAGAACACTGAAGCTTTCTTT

D gene: NA
V gene: TRBV3-1
clone size: NA
J gene: TRBJ2-7
CDR3 protein: CASSPGMGVYEQYF
CDR3 DNA: TGTGCCAGCAGCCCGGGGATGGGTGTGTACGAGCAGTACTTC

D gene: NA
V gene: TRBV20-1
clone size: few
J gene: TRBJ2-5
CDR3 protein: CSALDWKETQYF
CDR3 DNA: TGCAGTGCTCTAGACTGGAAAGAGACCCAGTACTTC

D gene: NA
V gene: TRBV29-1
clone size: once
J gene: TRBJ2-5
CDR3 protein: CSVVQGIEEETQYF
CDR3 DNA: TGCAGCGTTGTTCAAGGGATAGAGGAAGAGACCCAGTACTTC

D gene: NA
V gene: TRBV7-9
clone size: few
J gene: TRBJ2-3
CDR3 protein: CASSFYDPAHNTDTQYF
CDR3 DNA: TGTGCCAGCAGCTTCTATGACCCAGCGCACAACACAGATACGCAGTATTTT

D gene: TRBD1
V gene: TRBV28
clone size: NA
J gene: TRBJ2-7
CDR3 protein: CASGTDFSYEQYF
CDR3 DNA: TGTGCCAGCGGGACAGATTTCTCCTACGAGCAGTACTTC

D gene: TRBD2
V gene: TRBV6-5
clone size: NA
J gene: TRBJ2-7
CDR3 protein: CASSTTGTRLYEQYF
CDR3 DNA: TGTGCCAGCAGTACGACCGGGACTAGATTATACGAGCAGTACTTC

D gene: NA
V gene: TRBV3-1
clone size: NA
J gene: TRBJ1-1
CDR3 protein: CASSQDQQGQNTEAFF
CDR3 DNA: TGTGCCAGCAGCCAAGATCAACAGGGTCAGAACACTGAAGCTTTCTTT

D gene: NA
V gene: TRBV25-1
clone size: few
J gene: TRBJ2-7
CDR3 protein: CASSPLGLPREQYF
CDR3 DNA: TGTGCCAGCAGTCCGTTGGGCTTACCTCGGGAGCAGTACTTC

D gene: NA
V gene: TRBV28
clone size: few
J gene: TRBJ1-1
CDR3 protein: CASSYIQGNTEAFF
CDR3 DNA: TGTGCCAGCAGTTACATACAGGGGAACACTGAAGCTTTCTTT

D gene: NA
V gene: TRBV6-5
clone size: NA
J gene: TRBJ1-1
CDR3 protein: CASTGASEAFF
CDR3 DNA: TGTGCCAGCACTGGGGCAAGCGAAGCTTTCTTT

D gene: TRBD1
V gene: TRBV9
clone size: few
J gene: TRBJ2-1
CDR3 protein: CASSKGQELMGNEQFF
CDR3 DNA: TGTGCCAGCAGCAAGGGACAGGAGCTTATGGGCAATGAGCAGTTCTTC

D gene: TRBD1
V gene: TRBV7-8
clone size: NA
J gene: TRBJ2-7
CDR3 protein: CASSSGQGKRYEQYF
CDR3 DNA: TGTGCCAGCAGCTCGGGACAGGGTAAGAGATACGAGCAGTACTTC

D gene: NA
V gene: TRBV14
clone size: NA
J gene: TRBJ2-1
CDR3 protein: CASSPRTGRDNEQFF
CDR3 DNA: TGTGCCAGCAGCCCCCGTACGGGCAGGGACAATGAGCAGTTCTTC

D gene: TRBD1
V gene: TRBV6-5
clone size: NA
J gene: TRBJ2-7
CDR3 protein: CASSYYQQGSDYEQYF
CDR3 DNA: TGTGCCAGCAGTTACTACCAACAGGGGTCGGACTACGAGCAGTACTTC